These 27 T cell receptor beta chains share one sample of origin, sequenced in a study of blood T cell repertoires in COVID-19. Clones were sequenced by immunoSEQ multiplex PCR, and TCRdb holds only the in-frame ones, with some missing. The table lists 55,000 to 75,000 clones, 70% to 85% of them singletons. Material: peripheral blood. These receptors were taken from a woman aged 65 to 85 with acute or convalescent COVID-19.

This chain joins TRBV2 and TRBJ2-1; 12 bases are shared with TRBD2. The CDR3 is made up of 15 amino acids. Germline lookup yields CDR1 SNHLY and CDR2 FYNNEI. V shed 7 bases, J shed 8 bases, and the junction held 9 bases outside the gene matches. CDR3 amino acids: CASNPRLAGAYEQFF. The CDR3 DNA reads TGTGCCAGCAACCCGCGACTAGCGGGAGCTTATGAGCAGTTCTTC.

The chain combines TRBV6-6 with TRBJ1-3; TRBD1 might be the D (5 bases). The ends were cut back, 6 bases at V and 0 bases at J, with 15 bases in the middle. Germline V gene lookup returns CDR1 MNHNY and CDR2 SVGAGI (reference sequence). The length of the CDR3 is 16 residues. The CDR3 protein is CASSFPGTGSGNTIYF. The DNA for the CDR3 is TGTGCCAGCAGCTTCCCCGGTACAGGCTCTGGAAACACCATATATTTT.

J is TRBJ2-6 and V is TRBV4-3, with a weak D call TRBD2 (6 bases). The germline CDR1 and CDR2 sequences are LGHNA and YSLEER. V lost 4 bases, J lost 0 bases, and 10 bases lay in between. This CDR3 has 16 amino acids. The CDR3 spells CASSRMEGSGANVLTF. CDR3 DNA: TGCGCCAGCAGCCGAATGGAGGGCTCTGGGGCCAACGTCCTGACTTTC.

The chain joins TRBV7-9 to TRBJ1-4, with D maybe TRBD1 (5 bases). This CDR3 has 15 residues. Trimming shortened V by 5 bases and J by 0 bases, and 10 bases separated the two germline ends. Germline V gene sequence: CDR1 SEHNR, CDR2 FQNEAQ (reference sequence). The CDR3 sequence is CASSVGTATNEKLFF. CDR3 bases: TGTGCCAGCAGCGTAGGGACTGCAACTAATGAAAAACTGTTTTTT.

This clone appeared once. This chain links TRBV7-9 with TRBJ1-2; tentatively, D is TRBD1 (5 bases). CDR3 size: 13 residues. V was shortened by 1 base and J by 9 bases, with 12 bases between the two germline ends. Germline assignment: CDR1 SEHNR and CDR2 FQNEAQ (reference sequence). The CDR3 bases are TGTGCCAGCAGCTTAGGCTCGACAGTTCGCTACACCTTC. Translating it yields CASSLGSTVRYTF.

CDR3 DNA sequence: TGTGCCAGCAGATCAGGGTACACTGAAGCTTTCTTT. As protein: CASRSGYTEAFF. The rearrangement joins TRBV25-1 to TRBJ1-1, with a possible D match to TRBD1 (5 bases). The CDR3 has 12 residues. V lost 6 bases and J lost 3, with 8 bases in between. Germline CDR1 MGHDK, CDR2 SYGVNS.

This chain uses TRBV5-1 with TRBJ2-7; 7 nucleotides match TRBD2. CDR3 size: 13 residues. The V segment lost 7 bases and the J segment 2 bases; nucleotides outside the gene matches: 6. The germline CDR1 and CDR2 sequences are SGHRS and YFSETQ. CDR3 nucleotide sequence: TGCGCCAGCCGCCCTGGGGGGGCCTACGAGCAGTACTTC. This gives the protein CASRPGGAYEQYF.

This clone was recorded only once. CDR3 loop: CASSLGSGRIGNEQFF. CDR3 DNA sequence: TGTGCCAGCAGCTTGGGTAGCGGGAGGATTGGCAATGAGCAGTTCTTC. J is TRBJ2-1 and V is TRBV5-4; 10 bases match TRBD2. The CDR3 has 16 amino acids. The germline V gene has CDR1 SGHNT and CDR2 YYREEE (reference sequence). V dropped 0 bases and J dropped 6; count of bases not matched to a gene: 6.

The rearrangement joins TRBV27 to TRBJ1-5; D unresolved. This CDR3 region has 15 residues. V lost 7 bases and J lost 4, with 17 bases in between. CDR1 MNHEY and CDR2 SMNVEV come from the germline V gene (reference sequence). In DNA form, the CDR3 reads TGTGCCAGCATTCCAGAGGCGGGATCAAATCAGCCCCAGCATTTT. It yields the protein CASIPEAGSNQPQHF.

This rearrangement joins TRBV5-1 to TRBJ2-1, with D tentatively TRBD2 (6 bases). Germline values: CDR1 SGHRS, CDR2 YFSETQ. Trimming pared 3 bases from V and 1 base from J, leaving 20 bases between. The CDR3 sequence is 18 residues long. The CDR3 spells CASSSGTLIENSYNEQFF. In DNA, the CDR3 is TGCGCCAGCAGCTCCGGGACTCTCATTGAGAATTCCTACAATGAGCAGTTCTTC.

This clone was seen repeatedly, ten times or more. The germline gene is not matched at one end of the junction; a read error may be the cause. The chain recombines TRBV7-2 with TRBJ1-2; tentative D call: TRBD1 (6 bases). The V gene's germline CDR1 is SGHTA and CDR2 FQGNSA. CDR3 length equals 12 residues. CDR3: CASSFGGSPPAF. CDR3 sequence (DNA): TGTGCCAGCAGCTTTGGGGGCAGTCCTCCAGCCTTC.

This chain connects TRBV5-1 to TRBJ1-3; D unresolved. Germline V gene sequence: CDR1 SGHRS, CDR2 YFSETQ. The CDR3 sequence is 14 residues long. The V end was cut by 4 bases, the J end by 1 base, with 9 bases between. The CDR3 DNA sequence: TGCGCCAGCAGCCAGGACTATTCTGGAAACACCATATATTTT. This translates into CASSQDYSGNTIYF.

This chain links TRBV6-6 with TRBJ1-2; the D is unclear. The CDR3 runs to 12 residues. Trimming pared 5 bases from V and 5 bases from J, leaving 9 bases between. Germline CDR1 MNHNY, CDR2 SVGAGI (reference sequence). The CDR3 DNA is TGTGCCAGCAGTCGGACTGCTTATGGCTACACCTTC. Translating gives CASSRTAYGYTF.

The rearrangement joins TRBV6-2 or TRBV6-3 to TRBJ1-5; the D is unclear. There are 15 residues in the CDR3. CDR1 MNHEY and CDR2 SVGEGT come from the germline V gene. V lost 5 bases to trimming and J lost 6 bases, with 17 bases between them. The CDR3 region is CASSNPGKGGQPQHF. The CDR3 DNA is TGTGCCAGCAGTAATCCCGGGAAGGGAGGTCAGCCCCAGCATTTT.

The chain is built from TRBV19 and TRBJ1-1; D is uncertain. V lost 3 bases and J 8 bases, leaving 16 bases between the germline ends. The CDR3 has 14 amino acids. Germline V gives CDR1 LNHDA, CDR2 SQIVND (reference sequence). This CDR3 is CASSILLSGVEAFF. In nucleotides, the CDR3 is TGTGCCAGTAGTATCCTCCTCTCCGGAGTGGAAGCTTTCTTT.

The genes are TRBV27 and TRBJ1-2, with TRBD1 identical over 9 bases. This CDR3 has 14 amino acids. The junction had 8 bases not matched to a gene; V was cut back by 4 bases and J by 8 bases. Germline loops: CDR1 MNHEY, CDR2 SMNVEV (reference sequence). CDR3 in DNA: TGTGCCAGCAGTTCGACAGGGGGTTCGGCAGGCTACACCTTC. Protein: CASSSTGGSAGYTF.

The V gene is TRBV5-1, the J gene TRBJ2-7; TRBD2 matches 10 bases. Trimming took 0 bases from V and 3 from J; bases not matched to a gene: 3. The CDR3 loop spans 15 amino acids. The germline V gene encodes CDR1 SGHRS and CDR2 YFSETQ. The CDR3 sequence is CASSLGTSGYYEQYF. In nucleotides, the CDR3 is TGCGCCAGCAGCTTGGGGACTAGCGGCTACTACGAGCAGTACTTC.

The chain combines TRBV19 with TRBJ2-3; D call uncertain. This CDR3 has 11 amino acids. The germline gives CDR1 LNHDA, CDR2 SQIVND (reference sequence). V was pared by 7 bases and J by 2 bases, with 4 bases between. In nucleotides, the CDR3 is TGTGCCAGTACCCACACAGATACGCAGTATTTT. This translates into CASTHTDTQYF.

The CDR3 loop reads CASSLESDLGSGNQPQHF. The CDR3 DNA reads TGTGCCAGCAGCTTGGAGTCGGATTTGGGCAGTGGCAATCAGCCCCAGCATTTT. This chain connects TRBV5-5 to TRBJ1-5; D remains unclear. The germline V gene encodes CDR1 SGHKS and CDR2 YYEKEE (reference sequence). The CDR3 runs 18 residues. V was clipped by 0 bases and J by 2 bases, with 18 bases between them.

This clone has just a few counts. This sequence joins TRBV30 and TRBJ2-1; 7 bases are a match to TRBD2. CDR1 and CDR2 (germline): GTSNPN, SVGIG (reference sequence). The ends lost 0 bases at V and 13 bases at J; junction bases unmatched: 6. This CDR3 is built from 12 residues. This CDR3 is CAWSVLAGDQFF. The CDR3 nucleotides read TGTGCCTGGAGTGTACTTGCGGGAGACCAGTTCTTC.

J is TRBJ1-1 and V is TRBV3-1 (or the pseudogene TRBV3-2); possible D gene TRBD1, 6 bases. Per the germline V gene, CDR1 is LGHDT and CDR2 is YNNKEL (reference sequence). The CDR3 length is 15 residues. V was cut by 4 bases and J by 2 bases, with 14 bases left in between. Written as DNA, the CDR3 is TGTGCCAGCAGCCTTTTGGTACAGGGTAACACTGAAGCTTTCTTT. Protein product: CASSLLVQGNTEAFF.

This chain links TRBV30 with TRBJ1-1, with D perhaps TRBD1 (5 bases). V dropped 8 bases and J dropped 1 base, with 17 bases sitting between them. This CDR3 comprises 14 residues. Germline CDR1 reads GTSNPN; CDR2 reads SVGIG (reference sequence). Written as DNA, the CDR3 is TGTGCCGGAACAGTGGGGCGCGGGAACACTGAAGCTTTCTTT. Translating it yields CAGTVGRGNTEAFF. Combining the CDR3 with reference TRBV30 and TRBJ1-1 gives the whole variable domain SQTIHQWPATLVQPVGSPLSLECTVEGTSNPNLYWYRQAAGRGLQLLFYSVGIGQISSEVPQNLSASRPQDRQFILSSKKLLLSDSGFYLCAGTVGRGNTEAFFGQGTRLTVV.

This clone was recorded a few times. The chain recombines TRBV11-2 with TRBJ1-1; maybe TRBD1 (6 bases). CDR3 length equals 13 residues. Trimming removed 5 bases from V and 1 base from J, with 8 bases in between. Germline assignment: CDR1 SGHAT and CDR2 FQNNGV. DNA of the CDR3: TGTGCCAGCAGCCTGGGACAGAACACTGAAGCTTTCTTT. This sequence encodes CASSLGQNTEAFF.

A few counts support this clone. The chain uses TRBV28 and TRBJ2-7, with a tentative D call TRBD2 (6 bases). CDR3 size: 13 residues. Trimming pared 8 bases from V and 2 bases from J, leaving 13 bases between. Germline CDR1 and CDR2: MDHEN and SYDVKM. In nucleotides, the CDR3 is TGTGCCAGCGAAGGAGGGGCTGCCTACGAGCAGTACTTC. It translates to CASEGGAAYEQYF. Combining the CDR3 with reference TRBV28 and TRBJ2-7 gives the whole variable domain DVKVTQSSRYLVKRTGEKVFLECVQDMDHENMFWYRQDPGLGLRLIYFSYDVKMKEKGDIPEGYSVSREKKERFSLILESASTNQTSMYLCASEGGAAYEQYFGPGTRLTVT.

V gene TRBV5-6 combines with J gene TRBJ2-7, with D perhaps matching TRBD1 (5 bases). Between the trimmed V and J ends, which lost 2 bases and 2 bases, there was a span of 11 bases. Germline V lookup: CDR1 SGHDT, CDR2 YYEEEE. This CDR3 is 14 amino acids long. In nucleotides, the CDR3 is TGTGCCAGCAGCTTCGTGGGGCGGCCCTACGAGCAGTACTTC. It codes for CASSFVGRPYEQYF.

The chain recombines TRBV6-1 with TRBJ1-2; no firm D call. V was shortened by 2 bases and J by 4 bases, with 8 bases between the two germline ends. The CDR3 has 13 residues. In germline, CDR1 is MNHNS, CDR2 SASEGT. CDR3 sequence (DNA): TGTGCCAGCAGTGAACTGTCGGGCTATGGCTACACCTTC. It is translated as CASSELSGYGYTF.

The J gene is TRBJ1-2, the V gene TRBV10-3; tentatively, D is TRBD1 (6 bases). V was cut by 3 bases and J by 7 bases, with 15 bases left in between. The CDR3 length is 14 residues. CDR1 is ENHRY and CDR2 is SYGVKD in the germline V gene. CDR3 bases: TGTGCCATCAGTGATCGAGCAGGGGATGCTGGCTACACCTTC. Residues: CAISDRAGDAGYTF.